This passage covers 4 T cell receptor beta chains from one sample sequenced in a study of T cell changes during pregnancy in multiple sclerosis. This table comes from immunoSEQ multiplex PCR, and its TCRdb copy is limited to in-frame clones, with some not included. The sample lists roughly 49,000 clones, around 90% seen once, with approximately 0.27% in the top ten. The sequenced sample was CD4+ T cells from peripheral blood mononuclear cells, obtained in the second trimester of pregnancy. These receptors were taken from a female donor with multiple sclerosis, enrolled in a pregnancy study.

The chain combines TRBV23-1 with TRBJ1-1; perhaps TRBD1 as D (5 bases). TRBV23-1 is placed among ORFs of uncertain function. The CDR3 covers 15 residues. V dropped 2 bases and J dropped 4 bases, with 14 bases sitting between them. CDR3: CASSQLRGDLTEAFF. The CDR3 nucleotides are TGCGCCAGCAGTCAACTTCGGGGGGATCTCACTGAAGCTTTCTTT.

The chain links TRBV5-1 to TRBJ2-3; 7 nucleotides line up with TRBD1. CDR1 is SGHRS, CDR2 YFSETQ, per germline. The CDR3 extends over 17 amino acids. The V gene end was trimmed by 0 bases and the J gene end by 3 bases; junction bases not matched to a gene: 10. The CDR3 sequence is CASSLAITGVATDTQYF. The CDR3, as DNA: TGCGCCAGCAGCTTGGCCATAACAGGGGTAGCGACAGATACGCAGTATTTT.

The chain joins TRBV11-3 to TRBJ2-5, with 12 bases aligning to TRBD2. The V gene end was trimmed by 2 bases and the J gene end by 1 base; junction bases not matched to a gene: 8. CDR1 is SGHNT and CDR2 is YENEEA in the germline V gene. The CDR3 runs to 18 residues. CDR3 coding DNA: TGTGCCAGCAGCTTAAAGGGGTCTAGCGGGGGGGCCCAAGAGACCCAGTACTTC. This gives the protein CASSLKGSSGGAQETQYF.

CDR3 in DNA: TGCGCCAGCAGCTTAGTACCGACTGGCGGGAGGTACGAGCAGTACTTC. Its protein product is CASSLVPTGGRYEQYF. V gene TRBV5-1 combines with J gene TRBJ2-7, with 8 bases that match TRBD2. The CDR3 sequence is 16 residues long. Trimming took 2 bases from V and 4 from J; bases not matched to a gene: 11. CDR1 is SGHRS and CDR2 is YFSETQ in the germline V gene.